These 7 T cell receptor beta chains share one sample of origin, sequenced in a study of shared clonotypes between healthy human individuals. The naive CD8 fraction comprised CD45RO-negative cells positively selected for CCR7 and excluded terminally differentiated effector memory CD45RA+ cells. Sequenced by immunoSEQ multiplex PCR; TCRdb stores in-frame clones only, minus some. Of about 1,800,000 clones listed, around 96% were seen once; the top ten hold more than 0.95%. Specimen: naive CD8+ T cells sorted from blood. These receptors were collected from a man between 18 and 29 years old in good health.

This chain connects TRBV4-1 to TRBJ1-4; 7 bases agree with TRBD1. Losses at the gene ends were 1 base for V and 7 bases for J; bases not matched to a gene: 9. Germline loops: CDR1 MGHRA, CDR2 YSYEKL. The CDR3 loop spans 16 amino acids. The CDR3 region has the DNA TGCGCCAGCAGCCAAGGACAGGGTGGCTCAAGTGAAAAACTGTTTTTT. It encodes CASSQGQGGSSEKLFF.

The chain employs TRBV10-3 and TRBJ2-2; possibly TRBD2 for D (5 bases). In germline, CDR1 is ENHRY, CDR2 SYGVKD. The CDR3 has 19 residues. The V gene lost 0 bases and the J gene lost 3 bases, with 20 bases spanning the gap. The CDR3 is CAISESSLPGSVDTGELFF. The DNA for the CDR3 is TGTGCCATCAGTGAGTCGAGCTTACCGGGGTCGGTAGACACCGGGGAGCTGTTTTTT.

CDR3 sequence reads: CAWSVLVAGNDEQYF. In DNA, the CDR3 is TGTGCCTGGAGTGTATTGGTAGCGGGAAACGACGAGCAGTACTTC. The chain uses TRBV30 and TRBJ2-5, with 8 bases aligning to TRBD2. The closer fit of TRBJ2-7 to the DNA end suggests the J call may be wrong. This CDR3 spans 15 amino acids. Germline lookup yields CDR1 GTSNPN and CDR2 SVGIG (reference sequence).

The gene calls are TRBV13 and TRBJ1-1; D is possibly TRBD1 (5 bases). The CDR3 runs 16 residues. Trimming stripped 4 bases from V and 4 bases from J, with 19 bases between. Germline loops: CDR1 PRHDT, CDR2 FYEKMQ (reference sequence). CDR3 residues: CASSSGGSREVTEAFF. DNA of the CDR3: TGTGCCAGCAGCTCGGGGGGGTCCAGAGAGGTCACTGAAGCTTTCTTT.

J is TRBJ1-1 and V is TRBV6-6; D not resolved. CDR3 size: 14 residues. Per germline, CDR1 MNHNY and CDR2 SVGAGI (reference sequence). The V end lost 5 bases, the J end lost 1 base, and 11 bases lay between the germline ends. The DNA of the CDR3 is TGTGCCAGCAGTCCCCGGACGGGGAACACTGAAGCTTTCTTT. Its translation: CASSPRTGNTEAFF.

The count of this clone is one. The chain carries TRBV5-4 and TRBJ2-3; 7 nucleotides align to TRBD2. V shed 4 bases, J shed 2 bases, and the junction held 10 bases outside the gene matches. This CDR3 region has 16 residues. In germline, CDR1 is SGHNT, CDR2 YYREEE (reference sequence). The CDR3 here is CASSPIAGLTTDTQYF. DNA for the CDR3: TGTGCCAGCAGCCCGATAGCGGGTCTTACCACAGATACGCAGTATTTT. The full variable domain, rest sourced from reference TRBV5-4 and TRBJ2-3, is ETGVTQSPTHLIKTRGQQVTLRCSSQSGHNTVSWYQQALGQGPQFIFQYYREEENGRGNFPPRFSGLQFPNYSSELNVNALELDDSALYLCASSPIAGLTTDTQYFGPGTRLTVL.

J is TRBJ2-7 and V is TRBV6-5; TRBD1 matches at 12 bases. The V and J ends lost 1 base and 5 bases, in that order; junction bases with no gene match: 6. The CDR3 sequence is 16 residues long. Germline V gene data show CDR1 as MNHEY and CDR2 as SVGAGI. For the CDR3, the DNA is TGTGCCAGCAGTTACTGGGTCGGGACAGGGGGCCACGAGCAGTACTTC. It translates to CASSYWVGTGGHEQYF.